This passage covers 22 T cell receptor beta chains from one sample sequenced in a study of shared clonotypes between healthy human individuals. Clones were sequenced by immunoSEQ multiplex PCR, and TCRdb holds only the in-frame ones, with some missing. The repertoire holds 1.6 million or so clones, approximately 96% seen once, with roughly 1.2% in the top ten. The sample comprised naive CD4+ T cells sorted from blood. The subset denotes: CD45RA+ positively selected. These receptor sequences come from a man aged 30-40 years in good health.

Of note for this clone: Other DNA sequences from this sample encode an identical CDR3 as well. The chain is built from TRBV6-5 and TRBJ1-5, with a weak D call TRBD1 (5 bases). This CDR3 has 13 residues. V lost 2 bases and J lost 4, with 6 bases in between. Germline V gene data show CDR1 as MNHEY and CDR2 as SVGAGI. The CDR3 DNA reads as TGTGCCAGCAGTTACAACAGGAATCAGCCCCAGCATTTT. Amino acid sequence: CASSYNRNQPQHF.

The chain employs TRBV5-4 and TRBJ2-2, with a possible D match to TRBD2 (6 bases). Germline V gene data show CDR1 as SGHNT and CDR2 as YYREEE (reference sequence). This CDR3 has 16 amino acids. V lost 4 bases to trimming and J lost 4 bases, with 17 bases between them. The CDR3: CASSPSSSASTGELFF. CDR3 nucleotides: TGTGCCAGCAGCCCCTCCTCTAGCGCCTCCACCGGGGAGCTGTTTTTT.

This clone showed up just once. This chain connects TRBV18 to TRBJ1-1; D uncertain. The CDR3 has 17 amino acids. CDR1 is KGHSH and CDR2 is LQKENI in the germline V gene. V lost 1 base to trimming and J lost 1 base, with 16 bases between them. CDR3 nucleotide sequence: TGTGCCAGCTCACCACTGAGAGCCGGGGTACCGAACACTGAAGCTTTCTTT. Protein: CASSPLRAGVPNTEAFF.

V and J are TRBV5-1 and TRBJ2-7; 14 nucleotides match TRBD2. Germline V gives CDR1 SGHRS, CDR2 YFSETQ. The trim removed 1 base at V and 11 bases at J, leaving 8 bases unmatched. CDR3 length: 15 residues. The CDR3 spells CASSLTGTSGSYKYF. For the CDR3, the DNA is TGCGCCAGCAGCTTGACCGGGACTAGCGGGAGTTATAAGTACTTC.

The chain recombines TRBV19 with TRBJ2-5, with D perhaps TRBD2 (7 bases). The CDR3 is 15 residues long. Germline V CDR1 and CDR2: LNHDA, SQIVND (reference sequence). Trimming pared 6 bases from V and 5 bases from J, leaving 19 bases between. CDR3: CASRVRGGLGETQYF. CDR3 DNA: TGTGCCAGTAGAGTCCGCGGGGGCCTTGGGGAGACCCAGTACTTC.

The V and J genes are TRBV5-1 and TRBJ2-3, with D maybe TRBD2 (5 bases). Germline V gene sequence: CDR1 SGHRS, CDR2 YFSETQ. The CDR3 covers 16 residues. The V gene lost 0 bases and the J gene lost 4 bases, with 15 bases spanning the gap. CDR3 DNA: TGCGCCAGCAGCTTGGATTCGACTAATAATGCAGATACGCAGTATTTT. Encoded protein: CASSLDSTNNADTQYF.

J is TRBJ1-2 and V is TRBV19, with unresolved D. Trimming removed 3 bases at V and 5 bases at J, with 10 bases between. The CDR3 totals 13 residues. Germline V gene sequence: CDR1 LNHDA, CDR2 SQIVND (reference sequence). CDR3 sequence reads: CASSIPGPYGYTF. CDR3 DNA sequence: TGTGCCAGTAGTATCCCCGGACCGTATGGCTACACCTTC.

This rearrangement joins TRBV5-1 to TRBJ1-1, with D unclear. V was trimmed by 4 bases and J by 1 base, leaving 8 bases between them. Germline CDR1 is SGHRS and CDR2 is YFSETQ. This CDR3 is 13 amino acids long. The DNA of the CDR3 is TGCGCCAGCAGCCCGAATGGGAACACTGAAGCTTTCTTT. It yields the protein CASSPNGNTEAFF.

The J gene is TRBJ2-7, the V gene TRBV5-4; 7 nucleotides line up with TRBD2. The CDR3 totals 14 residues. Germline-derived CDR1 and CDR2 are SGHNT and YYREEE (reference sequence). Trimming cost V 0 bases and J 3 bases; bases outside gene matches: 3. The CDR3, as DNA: TGTGCCAGCAGCTTGGGCGGGAGTTTCTACGAGCAGTACTTC. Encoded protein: CASSLGGSFYEQYF.

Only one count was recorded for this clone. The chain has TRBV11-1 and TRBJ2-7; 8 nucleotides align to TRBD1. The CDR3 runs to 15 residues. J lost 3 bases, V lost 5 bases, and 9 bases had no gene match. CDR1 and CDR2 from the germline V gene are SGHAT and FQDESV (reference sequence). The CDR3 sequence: CASSPGRTGNYEQYF. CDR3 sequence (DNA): TGTGCCAGCAGCCCGGGGAGGACAGGGAACTACGAGCAGTACTTC.

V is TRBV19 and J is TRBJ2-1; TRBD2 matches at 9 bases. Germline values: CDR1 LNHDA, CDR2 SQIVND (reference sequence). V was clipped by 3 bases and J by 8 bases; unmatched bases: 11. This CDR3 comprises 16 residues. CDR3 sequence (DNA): TGTGCCAGTAGTATCGGGGGGGGTAGCGGGAGTCATGAGCAGTTCTTC. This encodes CASSIGGGSGSHEQFF.

The CDR3 protein is CASRRSGTGGSNQPQHF. CDR3 nucleotide sequence: TGTGCCAGCAGAAGATCCGGGACAGGGGGAAGCAATCAGCCCCAGCATTTT. The chain carries TRBV28 and TRBJ1-5, with TRBD1 identical over 11 bases. CDR1 is MDHEN and CDR2 is SYDVKM in the germline V gene. This CDR3 spans 17 amino acids. The J segment lost 1 base and the V segment lost 6 bases, leaving 8 bases of the junction unmatched. Filled out from reference TRBV28 and TRBJ1-5, the complete variable domain reads DVKVTQSSRYLVKRTGEKVFLECVQDMDHENMFWYRQDPGLGLRLIYFSYDVKMKEKGDIPEGYSVSREKKERFSLILESASTNQTSMYLCASRRSGTGGSNQPQHFGDGTRLSIL.

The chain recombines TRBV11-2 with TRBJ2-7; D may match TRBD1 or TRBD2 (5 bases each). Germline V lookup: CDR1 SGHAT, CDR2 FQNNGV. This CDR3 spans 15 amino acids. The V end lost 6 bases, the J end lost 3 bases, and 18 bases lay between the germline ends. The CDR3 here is CASSYPGRTYYEQYF. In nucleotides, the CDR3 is TGTGCCAGCAGTTATCCGGGACGAACCTACTACGAGCAGTACTTC.

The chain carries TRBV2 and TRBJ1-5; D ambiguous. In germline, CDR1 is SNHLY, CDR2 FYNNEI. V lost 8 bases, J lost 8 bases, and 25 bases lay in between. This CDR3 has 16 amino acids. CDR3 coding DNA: TGTGCCAGCCTACTAAACGGAGCTGGGTCTGTGAAGCCCCAGCATTTT. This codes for CASLLNGAGSVKPQHF.

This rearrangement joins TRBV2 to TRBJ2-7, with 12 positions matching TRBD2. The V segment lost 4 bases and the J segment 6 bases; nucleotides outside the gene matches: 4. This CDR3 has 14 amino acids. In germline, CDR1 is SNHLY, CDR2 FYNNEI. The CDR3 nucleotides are TGTGCCAGCAGTGGTCTACTAGCGGGAGGCGAGCAGTACTTC. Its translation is CASSGLLAGGEQYF.

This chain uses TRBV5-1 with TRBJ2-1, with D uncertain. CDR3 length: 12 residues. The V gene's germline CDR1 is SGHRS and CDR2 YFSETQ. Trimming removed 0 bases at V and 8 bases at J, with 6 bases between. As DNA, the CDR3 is TGCGCCAGCAGCTTGGAGAGATATGAGCAGTTCTTC. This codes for CASSLERYEQFF.

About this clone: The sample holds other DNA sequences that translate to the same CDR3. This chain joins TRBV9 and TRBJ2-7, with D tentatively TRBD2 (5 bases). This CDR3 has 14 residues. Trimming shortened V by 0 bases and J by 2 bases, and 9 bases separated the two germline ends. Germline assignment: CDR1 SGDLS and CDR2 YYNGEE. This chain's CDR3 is CASSVGRGAYEQYF. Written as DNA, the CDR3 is TGTGCCAGCAGCGTAGGACGGGGTGCCTACGAGCAGTACTTC.

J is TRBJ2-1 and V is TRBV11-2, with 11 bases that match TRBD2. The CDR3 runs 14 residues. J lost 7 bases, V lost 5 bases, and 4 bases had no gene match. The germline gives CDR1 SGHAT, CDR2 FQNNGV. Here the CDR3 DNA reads TGTGCCAGCAGCCCGGGACTAGCGGCGAATGAGCAGTTCTTC. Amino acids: CASSPGLAANEQFF.

The CDR3: CASSIDYGYTF. CDR3 coding DNA: TGTGCCTCCAGTATCGACTATGGCTACACCTTC. The chain uses TRBV25-1 and TRBJ1-2; D unresolved. CDR3 length equals 11 residues. Trimming took 11 bases from V and 3 from J, leaving 10 bases between them. Germline CDR1 and CDR2: MGHDK and SYGVNS.

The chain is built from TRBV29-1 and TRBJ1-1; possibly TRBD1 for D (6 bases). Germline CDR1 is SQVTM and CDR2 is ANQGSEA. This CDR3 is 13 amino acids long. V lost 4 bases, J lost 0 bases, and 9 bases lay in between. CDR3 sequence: CSVATGLNTEAFF. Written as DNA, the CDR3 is TGCAGCGTTGCGACAGGATTGAACACTGAAGCTTTCTTT.

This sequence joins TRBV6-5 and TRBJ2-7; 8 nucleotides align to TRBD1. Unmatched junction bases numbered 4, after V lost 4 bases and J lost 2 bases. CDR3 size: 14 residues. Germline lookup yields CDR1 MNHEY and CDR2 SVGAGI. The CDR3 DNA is TGTGCCAGCAGTTCCCAGGGGGCTGCCTACGAGCAGTACTTC. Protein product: CASSSQGAAYEQYF.

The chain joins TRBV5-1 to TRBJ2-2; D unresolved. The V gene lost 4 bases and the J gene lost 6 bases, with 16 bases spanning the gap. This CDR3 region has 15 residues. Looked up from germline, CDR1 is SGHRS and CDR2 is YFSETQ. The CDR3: CASSSDRVKAGELFF. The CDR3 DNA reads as TGCGCCAGCAGCAGCGACCGAGTCAAGGCCGGGGAGCTGTTTTTT.